These 20 T cell receptor beta chains originate from one sample sequenced in a study of PD-1 blockade in classical Hodgkin lymphoma. Only in-frame clones appear in the TCRdb table, and some are missing; sequencing was by immunoSEQ multiplex PCR. The table shows some 70,000 clones, with 93% occurring only once. The time point: newly diagnosed, previously untreated cHL patient sample. Material for sequencing was peripheral blood mononuclear cells (PBMCs). The receptor set was obtained from a human donor with classical Hodgkin lymphoma.

V gene TRBV11-3 combines with J gene TRBJ2-7; D is unresolved. The V gene lost 9 bases and the J gene lost 0 bases, with 12 bases spanning the gap. The CDR3 has 13 residues. The V gene's germline CDR1 is SGHNT and CDR2 YENEEA. The CDR3 coding sequence is TGTGCCAGGTCGCGATTCTCCTCCTACGAGCAGTACTTC. Amino acid sequence: CARSRFSSYEQYF.

The chain links TRBV18 to TRBJ1-2; D not certain. The CDR3 consists of 14 residues. Per the germline V gene, CDR1 is KGHSH and CDR2 is LQKENI. Trimming shortened V by 2 bases and J by 1 base, and 8 bases separated the two germline ends. This chain's CDR3 is CASSPGGLNYGYTF. The CDR3 nucleotides are TGTGCCAGCTCACCAGGAGGGCTTAACTATGGCTACACCTTC. Looking up the rest from reference TRBV18 and TRBJ1-2 gives the full variable domain: NAGVMQNPRHLVRRRGQEARLRCSPMKGHSHVYWYRQLPEEGLKFMVYLQKENIIDESGMPKERFSAEFPKEGPSILRIQQVVRGDSAAYFCASSPGGLNYGYTFGSGTRLTVV.

The chain joins TRBV19 to TRBJ1-4, with D tentatively TRBD1 (6 bases). This CDR3 spans 14 amino acids. The germline gives CDR1 LNHDA, CDR2 SQIVND (reference sequence). The ends were cut back, 5 bases at V and 7 bases at J, with 14 bases in the middle. The CDR3, as DNA: TGTGCCAGTAGTCCAGGGTTAGGGGGTGAAAAACTGTTTTTT. It is translated as CASSPGLGGEKLFF.

The chain couples TRBV11-2 to TRBJ1-3; D possibly corresponds to TRBD1 (5 bases). The CDR3 spans 16 residues. Trimming took off 1 base at V and 1 base at J, with 11 bases between the two ends. Per germline, CDR1 SGHAT and CDR2 FQNNGV. The CDR3, as DNA: TGTGCCAGCAGCTTAGGACGGGGGAGGTCTGGAAACACCATATATTTT. It translates to CASSLGRGRSGNTIYF.

V gene TRBV4-3 combines with J gene TRBJ1-3; D gene uncertain. The germline V gene has CDR1 LGHNA and CDR2 YSLEER. Trimming took off 0 bases at V and 0 bases at J, with 6 bases between the two ends. This CDR3 comprises 15 residues. The CDR3, as DNA: TGCGCCAGCAGCCAAGACAGGAGCTCTGGAAACACCATATATTTT. Protein product: CASSQDRSSGNTIYF.

The V call is TRBV6-1, the J call TRBJ1-2, with D possibly being TRBD1 (6 bases). CDR3 length equals 13 residues. Trimming pared 6 bases from V and 2 bases from J, leaving 10 bases between. Germline V gene data show CDR1 as MNHNS and CDR2 as SASEGT. The DNA of the CDR3 is TGTGCCAGCAGGAGGACAGAGAACTATGGCTACACCTTC. It encodes CASRRTENYGYTF.

The rearrangement links TRBV7-6 to TRBJ2-5; D gene ambiguous. The CDR3 has 14 amino acids. Germline assignment: CDR1 SGHVS and CDR2 FNYEAQ. The germline V and J ends were trimmed by 2 bases and 0 bases, with 7 bases remaining between them. DNA for the CDR3: TGTGCCAGCAGCTTAAGGACCGACCAAGAGACCCAGTACTTC. Amino acid sequence: CASSLRTDQETQYF.

The chain carries TRBV5-6 and TRBJ1-6; D uncertain. The CDR3 is 17 residues long. Germline V gives CDR1 SGHDT, CDR2 YYEEEE. Deletions cut 1 base from V and 4 bases from J, with 15 bases between. Here the CDR3 reads CASSLRLDGLYNSPLHF. The CDR3 coding sequence is TGTGCCAGCAGCTTGAGGCTGGACGGGCTATATAATTCACCCCTCCACTTT.

V usage is TRBV19 and J usage is TRBJ1-5; 7 nucleotides agree with TRBD1. J gave up 7 bases and V 3 bases, and 15 bases lay outside the gene matches. Germline loops: CDR1 LNHDA, CDR2 SQIVND (reference sequence). This CDR3 is built from 17 residues. CDR3 residues: CASSMASGTAAPQPQHF. CDR3 bases: TGTGCCAGTAGTATGGCGTCCGGGACAGCGGCGCCGCAGCCCCAGCATTTT.

The rearrangement joins TRBV18 to TRBJ1-6, with a weak D call TRBD1 (6 bases). Germline lookup yields CDR1 KGHSH and CDR2 LQKENI. Between the trimmed V and J ends, which lost 6 bases and 7 bases, there was a span of 19 bases. The CDR3 runs to 16 residues. CDR3 residues: CASSRSTGRENSPLHF. Written as DNA, the CDR3 is TGTGCCAGCTCCCGCTCCACAGGGAGGGAAAATTCACCCCTCCACTTT.

The chain joins TRBV5-4 to TRBJ2-7; weak D call: TRBD1 (6 bases). The CDR3 is made up of 13 amino acids. Trimming stripped 3 bases from V and 7 bases from J, with 14 bases between. In germline, CDR1 is SGHNT, CDR2 YYREEE (reference sequence). This CDR3 is CASSYTGSGEQYF. In DNA, the CDR3 is TGTGCCAGCAGCTACACAGGGTCGGGAGAGCAGTACTTC.

CDR3 in DNA: TGTGCCAGCAGCTTGGAGGGACAGGGGGCCAGGGAGACCCAGTACTTC. This encodes CASSLEGQGARETQYF. This rearrangement joins TRBV5-8 to TRBJ2-5, with 12 bases fitting TRBD1. Losses at the gene ends were 0 bases for V and 5 bases for J; bases not matched to a gene: 5. The CDR3 contains 16 residues. Germline V gene data show CDR1 as SGHTS and CDR2 as YDEGEE.

The chain combines TRBV29-1 with TRBJ1-1; D remains unclear. In germline, CDR1 is SQVTM, CDR2 ANQGSEA. Trimming shortened V by 3 bases and J by 0 bases, and 5 bases separated the two germline ends. There are 12 residues in the CDR3. This CDR3 reads CSVDILNTEAFF. The CDR3 DNA is TGCAGCGTTGATATATTGAACACTGAAGCTTTCTTT.

The chain joins TRBV9 to TRBJ2-7, with D possibly matching TRBD2 (5 bases). Trimming stripped 2 bases from V and 3 bases from J, with 12 bases between. This CDR3 comprises 14 residues. Germline-derived CDR1 and CDR2 are SGDLS and YYNGEE. In nucleotides, the CDR3 is TGTGCCAGCAGCGTTTCCGGGGTTGGCTACGAGCAGTACTTC. This gives the protein CASSVSGVGYEQYF.

This clone was observed a single time. The chain has TRBV14 and TRBJ1-1; perhaps TRBD1 as D (5 bases). From germline, CDR1 is SGHDN and CDR2 FVKESK. V lost 5 bases and J 1 base, leaving 5 bases between the germline ends. The CDR3 totals 12 residues. Here the CDR3 reads CASSRGNTEAFF. The CDR3, as DNA: TGTGCCAGCAGCAGGGGGAACACTGAAGCTTTCTTT.

The rearrangement uses TRBV28 and TRBJ2-7, with D unresolved. V was clipped by 5 bases and J by 2 bases, with 10 bases between them. Germline CDR1 and CDR2: MDHEN and SYDVKM. This CDR3 spans 13 amino acids. As DNA, the CDR3 is TGTGCCAGCAGTCCCCGTAGACCCTACGAGCAGTACTTC. Protein sequence: CASSPRRPYEQYF.

V is TRBV28 and J is TRBJ1-2; tentatively, D is TRBD1 (5 bases). The CDR3 covers 13 residues. The V and J ends lost 5 bases and 5 bases respectively, with 12 bases between them. From germline, CDR1 is MDHEN and CDR2 SYDVKM. The DNA of the CDR3 is TGTGCCAGCAGTACCCCAGGGAGATATGGCTACACCTTC. It yields the protein CASSTPGRYGYTF.

The gene calls are TRBV29-1 and TRBJ2-5; possibly TRBD1 for D (6 bases). Trimming shortened V by 7 bases and J by 2 bases, and 14 bases separated the two germline ends. Germline V gene data show CDR1 as SQVTM and CDR2 as ANQGSEA. CDR3 length: 13 residues. The CDR3 sequence is CSARTVPQETQYF. DNA of the CDR3: TGCAGCGCCAGGACAGTACCACAAGAGACCCAGTACTTC.

The chain has TRBV6-5 and TRBJ2-7; D is possibly TRBD2 (6 bases). Trimming removed 6 bases at V and 9 bases at J, with 24 bases between. This CDR3 contains 15 residues. Looked up from germline, CDR1 is MNHEY and CDR2 is SVGAGI. For the CDR3, the DNA is TGTGCCAGCAGACACCGACGGGACTGGGTATTTGGGCAGTACTTC. Its translation is CASRHRRDWVFGQYF.

V is TRBV19 and J is TRBJ2-4, with D perhaps being TRBD1 or TRBD2 (6 bases each). CDR1 LNHDA and CDR2 SQIVND come from the germline V gene (reference sequence). This CDR3 is 17 amino acids long. The V end lost 10 bases, the J end lost 0 bases, and 22 bases lay between the germline ends. The CDR3 nucleotides are TGTGCCACCAATCCCTCGACGGGGGCTATAGCCAAAAACATTCAGTACTTC. Protein: CATNPSTGAIAKNIQYF.